This paragraph covers one T cell receptor beta chain sequence. Its antigen is unknown. Germline V lookup: CDR1 MNHEY, CDR2 SMNVEV (reference sequence). Deletions cut 6 bases from V and 3 bases from J, with 15 bases between. The length of the CDR3 is 14 residues. The data derive from a study of shared clonotypes between healthy human individuals. Sequencing used immunoSEQ multiplex PCR; TCRdb keeps in-frame clones, though not all of them. The sample has 1,400,000 or so clones; approximately 98.5% are singletons. Overall study findings and caveats: Sequencing of the sorted subsets was shown by rarefaction to be incomplete despite large depth.

The clonotype was recovered from a man aged 25 to 45 in good health. The rearrangement links TRBV27 to TRBJ2-7; the D gene is possibly TRBD2 (6 bases). Sequenced material: naive CD4+ T cells sorted from blood. Subset defined: CD45RA+ positively selected. The chain's CDR3 is CASRHRDLFYEQYF. In DNA form, the CDR3 reads TGTGCCAGCAGACACCGGGACTTATTCTACGAGCAGTACTTC.